This T cell receptor beta chain was sequenced for a study of tumor and adjacent non-tumor tissue in lung cancer. A note on this clonotype: What it binds is unknown.

Three rounds of nested PCR, following a modified ARM-PCR protocol, produced the TCRbeta library. TCRdb analysed the multiplex PCR reads with MiXCR anew, one entry per CDR3 protein. The sample lists about 110,000 distinct CDR3 sequences; 84% were seen once. V lost 4 bases and J lost 4, with 26 bases in between. CDR3 length equals 20 residues. Germline V gene lookup returns CDR1 MDHEN and CDR2 SYDVKM. This sample's RNA came from whole unsorted tissue. Regarding the study as a whole: Tumor repertoires had a smaller top 100 clone share than normal lung.

This receptor was identified in a man in his 70s with non-small cell lung cancer. The chain joins TRBV28 to TRBJ2-6; D is uncertain. The sample comprised lung tumor tissue. CDR3 residues: CASSYCGYSWIGWGANVLTF. CDR3 DNA sequence: TGTGCCAGCAGTTACTGCGGCTATTCCTGGATAGGCTGGGGGGCCAACGTCCTGACTTTC.